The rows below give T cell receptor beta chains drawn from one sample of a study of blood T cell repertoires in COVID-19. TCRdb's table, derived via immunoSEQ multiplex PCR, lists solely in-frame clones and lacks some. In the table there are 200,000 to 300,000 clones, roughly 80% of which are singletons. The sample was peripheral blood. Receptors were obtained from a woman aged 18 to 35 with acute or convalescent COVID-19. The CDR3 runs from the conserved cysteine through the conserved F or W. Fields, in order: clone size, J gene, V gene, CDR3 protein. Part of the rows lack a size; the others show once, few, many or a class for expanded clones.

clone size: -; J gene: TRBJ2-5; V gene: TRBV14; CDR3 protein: CASSQIRLADFQETQYF
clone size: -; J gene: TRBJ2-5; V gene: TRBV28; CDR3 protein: CASTPGGVAGYLETQYF
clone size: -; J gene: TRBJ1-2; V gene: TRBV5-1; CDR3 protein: CASSLGQRDYGYTF
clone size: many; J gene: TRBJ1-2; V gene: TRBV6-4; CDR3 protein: CASKTGHGYTF
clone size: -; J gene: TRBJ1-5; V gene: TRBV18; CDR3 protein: CASSPSTGSEQPQHF
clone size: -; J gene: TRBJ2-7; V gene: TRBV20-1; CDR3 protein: CSASSLGQVSYEQYF
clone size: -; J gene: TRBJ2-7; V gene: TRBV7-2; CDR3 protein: CASSLSGLAYEQYF
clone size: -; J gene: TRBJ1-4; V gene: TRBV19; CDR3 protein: CASSIGQGANEKLFF
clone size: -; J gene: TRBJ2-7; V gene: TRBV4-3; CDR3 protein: CASSQGVGSYEQYF
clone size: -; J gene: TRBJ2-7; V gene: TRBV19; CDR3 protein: CASSIRDTLIGEQYF
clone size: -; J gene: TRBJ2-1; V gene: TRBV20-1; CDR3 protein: CSAIYYNEQFF
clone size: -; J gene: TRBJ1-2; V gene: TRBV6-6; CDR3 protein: CASSTKQGRGYTF
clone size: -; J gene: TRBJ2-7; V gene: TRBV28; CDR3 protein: CASTSGGTYEQYF
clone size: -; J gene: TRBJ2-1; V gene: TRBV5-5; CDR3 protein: CASREGTSGDYNEQFF
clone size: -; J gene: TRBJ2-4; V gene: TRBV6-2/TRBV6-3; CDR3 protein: CASSYPGLALNIQYF
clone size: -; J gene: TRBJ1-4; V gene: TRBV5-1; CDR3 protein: CASSPRLLLGTNEKLFF
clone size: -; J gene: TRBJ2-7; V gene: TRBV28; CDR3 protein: CASTLGTSGTTYEQYF
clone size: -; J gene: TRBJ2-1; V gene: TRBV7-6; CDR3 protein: CASSLVITETYNEQFF
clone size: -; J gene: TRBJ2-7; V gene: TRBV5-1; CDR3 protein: CASSLGPGEQYF
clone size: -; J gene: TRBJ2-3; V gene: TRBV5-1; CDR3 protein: CASRTGLAASTDTQYF
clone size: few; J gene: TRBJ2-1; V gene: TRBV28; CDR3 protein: CASSPTAWEGLHEQFF
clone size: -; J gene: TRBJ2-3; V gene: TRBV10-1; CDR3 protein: CASSEGARGPDTQYF
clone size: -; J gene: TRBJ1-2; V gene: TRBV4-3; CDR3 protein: CASSQGWRMSSFGYTF
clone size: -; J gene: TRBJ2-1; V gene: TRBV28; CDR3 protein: CASSLPLGFSYNEQFF
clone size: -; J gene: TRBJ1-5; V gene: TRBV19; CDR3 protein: CASTPQRGPQHF
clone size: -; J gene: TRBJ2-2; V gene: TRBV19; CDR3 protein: CASSPDRTGELFF
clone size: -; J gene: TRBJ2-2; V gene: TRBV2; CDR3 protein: CASRGAARTGELFF
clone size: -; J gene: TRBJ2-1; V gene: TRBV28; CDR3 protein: CASSYSGGTYNEQFF
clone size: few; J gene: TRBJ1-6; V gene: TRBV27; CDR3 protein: CASSPPGLALHF
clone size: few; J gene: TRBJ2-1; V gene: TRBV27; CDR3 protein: CASSSPGLARNEQFF
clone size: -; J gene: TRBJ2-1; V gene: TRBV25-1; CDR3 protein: CATLGASGRLGDNEQFF
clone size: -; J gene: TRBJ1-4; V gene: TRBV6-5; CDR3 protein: CASSYSGVSGEKLFF
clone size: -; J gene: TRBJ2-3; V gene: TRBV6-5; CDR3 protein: CASTTGGASDTQYF
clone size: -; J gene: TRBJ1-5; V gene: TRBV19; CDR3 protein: CASSIDWAARLSNQPQHF
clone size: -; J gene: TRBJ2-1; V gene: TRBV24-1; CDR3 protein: CATSDQGTGVHEQFF
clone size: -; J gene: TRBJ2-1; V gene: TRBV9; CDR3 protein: CASSVVGGSVYEQFF
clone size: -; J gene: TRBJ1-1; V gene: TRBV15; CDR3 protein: CATSTPRVMGMNTEAFF
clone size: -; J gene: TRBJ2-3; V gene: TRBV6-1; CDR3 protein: CASSEPGADTQYF